The following is a T cell receptor beta chain sequence with its context. Its antigen is not identified. Some clones are missing from TCRdb's copy, which holds only in-frame ones; the method was immunoSEQ multiplex PCR. The table lists over 40,000 clones, 95% of them singletons. The data belong to a study of graft-versus-host responses after intestinal transplantation. Germline V gene data show CDR1 as SEHNR and CDR2 as FQNEAQ (reference sequence). With 1 base removed from V and 4 bases from J, the gap between germline ends came to 13 bases. CDR3 length: 16 residues. The receptor was isolated from a human donor who was the organ donor for an intestinal transplant. The chain couples TRBV7-9 to TRBJ1-4; possibly TRBD1 for D (6 bases). This sample comprised unstimulated CD8+ T cells sorted from spleen or lymph node cells, obtained before transplant. The CDR3 here is CASSLETGLLNEKLFF. The CDR3 bases are TGTGCCAGCAGCTTAGAAACAGGGCTACTTAATGAAAAACTGTTTTTT. The full variable domain, completed using reference TRBV7-9 and TRBJ1-4, is DTGVSQNPRHKITKRGQNVTFRCDPISEHNRLYWYRQTLGQGPEFLTYFQNEAQLEKSRLLSDRFSAERPKGSFSTLEIQRTEQGDSAMYLCASSLETGLLNEKLFFGSGTQLSVL.